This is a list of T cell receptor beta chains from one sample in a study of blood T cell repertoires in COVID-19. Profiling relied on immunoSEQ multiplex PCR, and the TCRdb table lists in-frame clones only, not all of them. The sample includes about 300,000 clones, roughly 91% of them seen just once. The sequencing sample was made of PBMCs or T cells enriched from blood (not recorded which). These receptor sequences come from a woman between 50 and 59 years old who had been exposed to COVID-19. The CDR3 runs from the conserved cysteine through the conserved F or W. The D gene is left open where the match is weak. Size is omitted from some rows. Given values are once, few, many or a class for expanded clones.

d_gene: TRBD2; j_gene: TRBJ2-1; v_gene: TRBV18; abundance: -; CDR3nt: TGTGCCAGCTCACCACCCTTAGCGGGGGGGGTTGATGAGCAGTTCTTC; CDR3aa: CASSPPLAGGVDEQFF
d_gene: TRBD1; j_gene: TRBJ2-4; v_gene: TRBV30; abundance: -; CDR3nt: TGTGCCTGGAACAGGGACAGGGGAGGCAAAAACATTCAGTACTTC; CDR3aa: CAWNRDRGGKNIQYF
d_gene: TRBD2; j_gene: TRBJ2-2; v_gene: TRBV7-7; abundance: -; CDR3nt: TGTGCTAGCAGCTTAAGCGGGGAGGGGGAGCTGTTTTTT; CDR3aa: CASSLSGEGELFF
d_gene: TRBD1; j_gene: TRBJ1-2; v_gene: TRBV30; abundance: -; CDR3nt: TGTGCCTGGAGCGCCGGGACAGGGGGAAATGGCTACACCTTC; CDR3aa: CAWSAGTGGNGYTF
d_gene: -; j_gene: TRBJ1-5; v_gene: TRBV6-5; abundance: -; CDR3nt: TGTGCCAGCTTAAGGGGGTATCAGCCCCAGCATTTT; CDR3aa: CASLRGYQPQHF
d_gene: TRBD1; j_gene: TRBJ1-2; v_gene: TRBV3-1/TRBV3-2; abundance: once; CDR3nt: TGTGCCAGCACCCGGACAGGGTCGTTTAACTATGGCTACACCTTC; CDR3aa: CASTRTGSFNYGYTF
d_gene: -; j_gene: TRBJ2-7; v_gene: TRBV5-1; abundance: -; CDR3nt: TGCGCCAGCAGCTTGGGGCGGGGGCCTCGAGGGGAGCAGTACTTC; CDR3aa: CASSLGRGPRGEQYF
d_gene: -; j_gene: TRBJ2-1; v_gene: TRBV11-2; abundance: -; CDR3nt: TGTGCCAGCAGCTTAATAACAGGCGGGGTGAATGAGCAGTTCTTC; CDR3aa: CASSLITGGVNEQFF
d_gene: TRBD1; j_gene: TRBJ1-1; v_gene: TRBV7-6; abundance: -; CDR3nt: TGTGCCAGCAGCCCCCGACAGGGAGGGAACACTGAAGCTTTCTTT; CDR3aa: CASSPRQGGNTEAFF
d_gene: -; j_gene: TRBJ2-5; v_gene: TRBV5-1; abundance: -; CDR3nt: TGCGCCAGCAGCCGGGACACCCCCCAAGAGACCCAGTACTTC; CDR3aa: CASSRDTPQETQYF
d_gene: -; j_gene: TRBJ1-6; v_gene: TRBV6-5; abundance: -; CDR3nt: TGTGCCAGCAGCCGACAGGATTATAATTCACCCCTCCACTTT; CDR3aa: CASSRQDYNSPLHF
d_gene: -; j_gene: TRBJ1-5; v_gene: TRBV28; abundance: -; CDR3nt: TGTGCCAGCACCCCACGGAGGAATCAGCCCCAGCATTTT; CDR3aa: CASTPRRNQPQHF
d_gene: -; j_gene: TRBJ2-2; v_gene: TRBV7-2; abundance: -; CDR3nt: TGTGCCAGCAGCTTAGACACAGGGCTCGGGGAGCTGTTTTTT; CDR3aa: CASSLDTGLGELFF
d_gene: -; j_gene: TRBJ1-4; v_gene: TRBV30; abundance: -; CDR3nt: TGTGCCTGGAACCGGGACAATAATGAAAAACTGTTTTTT; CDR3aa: CAWNRDNNEKLFF
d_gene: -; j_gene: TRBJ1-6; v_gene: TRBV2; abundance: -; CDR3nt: TGTGCCAGCAACCGGGAGAGCTCCTATAATTCACCCCTCCACTTT; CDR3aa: CASNRESSYNSPLHF
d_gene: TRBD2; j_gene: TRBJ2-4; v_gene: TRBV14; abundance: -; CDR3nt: TGTGCCAGCAGCCGCCCGCCGCTAGCGGGGATTAACATTCAGTACTTC; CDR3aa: CASSRPPLAGINIQYF
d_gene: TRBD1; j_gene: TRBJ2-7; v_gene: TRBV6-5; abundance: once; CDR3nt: TGTGCCAGCGGTCGACAGGGACCCTACGAGCAGTACTTC; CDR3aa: CASGRQGPYEQYF
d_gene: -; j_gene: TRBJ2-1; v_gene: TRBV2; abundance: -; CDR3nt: TGTGCCATATACGGGGAGCAGTTCTTC; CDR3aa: CAIYGEQFF
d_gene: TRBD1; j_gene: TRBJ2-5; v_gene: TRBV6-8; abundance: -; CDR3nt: TGTGCCAGCTGCCCTCATACGGGACAGGTGGAGACCCAGTACTTC; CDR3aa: CASCPHTGQVETQYF
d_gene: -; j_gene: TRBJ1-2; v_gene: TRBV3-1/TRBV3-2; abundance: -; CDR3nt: TGTGCCAGCAGCCAAGAGACAGCAGTCTATGGCTACACCTTC; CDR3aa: CASSQETAVYGYTF
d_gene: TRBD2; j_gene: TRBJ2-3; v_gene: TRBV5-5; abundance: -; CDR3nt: TGTGCCAGCAGCCCGGTGACTAGCGGGGGGACAGATACGCAGTATTTT; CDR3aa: CASSPVTSGGTDTQYF
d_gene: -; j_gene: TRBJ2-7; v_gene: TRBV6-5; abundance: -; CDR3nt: TGTGCCAGCAGCGCCACAGGGACCTACGAGCAGTACTTC; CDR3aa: CASSATGTYEQYF
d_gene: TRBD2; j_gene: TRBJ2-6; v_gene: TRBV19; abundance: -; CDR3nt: TGTGCCAGTAGTATTACGGGAGGTGGGGCCAACGTCCTGACTTTC; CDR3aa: CASSITGGGANVLTF
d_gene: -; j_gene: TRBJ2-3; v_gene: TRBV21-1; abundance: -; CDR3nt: TGTGCCAGCAGCAGGCTAGCGGGGGTAACAGATACGCAGTATTTT; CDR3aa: CASSRLAGVTDTQYF
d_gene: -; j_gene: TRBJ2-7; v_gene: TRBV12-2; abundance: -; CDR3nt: TGTGCAAGTCGCTTAGAGGGACAAGTGAGCTCCTACGAGCAGTACTTC; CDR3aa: CASRLEGQVSSYEQYF
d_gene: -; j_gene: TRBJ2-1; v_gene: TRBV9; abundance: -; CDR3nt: TGTGCCAGCAGCGTAACCACAGCTTACAATGAGCAGTTCTTC; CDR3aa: CASSVTTAYNEQFF
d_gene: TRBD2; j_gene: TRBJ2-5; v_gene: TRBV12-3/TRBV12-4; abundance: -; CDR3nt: TGTGCCAGCAGTGAGCGGGGGGTCGAGACCCAGTACTTC; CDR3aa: CASSERGVETQYF
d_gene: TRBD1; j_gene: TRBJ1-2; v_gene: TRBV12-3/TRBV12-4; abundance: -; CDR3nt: TGTGCCAGCAGTTACGACAGGGGGCTTGGCTACACCTTC; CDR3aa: CASSYDRGLGYTF
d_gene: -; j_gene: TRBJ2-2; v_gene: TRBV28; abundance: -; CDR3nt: TGTGCCAGCAGTTTTCGAGGTTCCCTCACCGGGGAGCTGTTTTTT; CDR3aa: CASSFRGSLTGELFF
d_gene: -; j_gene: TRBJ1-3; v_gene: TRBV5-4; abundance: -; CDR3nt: TGTGCCAGCAGCTTACAGGGAGTAACGGGAAACACCATATATTTT; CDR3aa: CASSLQGVTGNTIYF
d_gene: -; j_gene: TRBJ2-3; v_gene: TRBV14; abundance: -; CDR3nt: TGTGCCAGCAGCCAAGATGTGGCCAGATTTACGACTAGCACAGATACGCAGTATTTT; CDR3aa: CASSQDVARFTTSTDTQYF
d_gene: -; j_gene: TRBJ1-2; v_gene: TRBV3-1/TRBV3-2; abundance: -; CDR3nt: TGTGCCAGCAGCCAAGTCGGGATCCCCGTGGGCTACACCTTC; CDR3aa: CASSQVGIPVGYTF